Described below is a single T cell receptor (beta chain) sequence and its context. Its matching antigen is unknown. The assay was immunoSEQ multiplex PCR, and TCRdb's table has in-frame clones only and misses some. The table shows over 85,000 clones, with 90% occurring only once. This entry comes from a study of OX40 agonist ivuxolimab in advanced cancers. Study-level information: Participants could have had prior anti-PD-1, anti-PD-L1 or anti-CTLA-4 therapy, and around 43% had some.

Overall study findings and caveats: Expanded clones tended on average to be more numerous among CD8+ T cells than CD4+.

The V gene lost 3 bases and the J gene lost 1 base, with 14 bases spanning the gap. The CDR3 covers 15 residues. CDR1 is SQVTM and CDR2 is ANQGSEA in the germline V gene. This sequence joins TRBV29-1 and TRBJ2-3; either TRBD1 or TRBD2 may supply D (5 bases each). Sequences were derived from CD4+ or CD8+ T cells sorted from blood, sampled in a trial of the OX40 agonist ivuxolimab. The clonotype comes from an adult with an advanced solid tumor such as melanoma, head and neck, liver or kidney cancer. The CDR3 DNA is TGCAGCGTTGATTCGAGGGGCGCGGGCACAGATACGCAGTATTTT. Its protein is CSVDSRGAGTDTQYF.